These T cell receptor beta chains were read from a single sample in a study of T cell repertoires in cytomegalovirus infection. TCRdb redid the calling of the reads with MiXCR, one entry per CDR3 protein. The profile covers some 700,000 distinct CDR3 sequences, with about a third appearing a single time and under 3.5% taken by the ten largest. Input material: PBMCs. The receptor source for this set is a human donor in good health (CMV status not recorded). Some clones in this sample may be carry-over from other donors' samples. CDR3s include the opening cysteine and the closing phenylalanine or tryptophan. Fields, in order: J gene, CDR3 length, D gene, clone size, V gene, CDR3 protein, CDR3 DNA. A D gene is named only where the DNA matches it firmly. Size tells how often a clone was seen (once, few, many) or the class of an expanded clone, and some rows leave it out.

j_gene: TRBJ1-2; len: 17; d_gene: TRBD1; abundance: few; v_gene: TRBV19; CDR3aa: CASSIPRDRDKDYGYTF; CDR3nt: TGTGCCAGTAGTATACCCCGGGACAGGGATAAAGACTATGGCTACACCTTC
j_gene: TRBJ1-2; len: 17; d_gene: TRBD1; abundance: .; v_gene: TRBV5-8; CDR3aa: CASSWSTTGTELYGYTF; CDR3nt: TGTGCCAGCAGCTGGTCTACTACCGGGACAGAACTGTATGGCTACACCTTC
j_gene: TRBJ2-1; len: 16; d_gene: TRBD2; abundance: .; v_gene: TRBV14; CDR3aa: CASSLRTSGGFNEQFF; CDR3nt: TGTGCCAGCAGCCTACGGACTAGCGGGGGATTCAATGAGCAGTTCTTC
j_gene: TRBJ2-5; len: 13; d_gene: .; abundance: .; v_gene: TRBV3-1; CDR3aa: CASSQVAKETQYF; CDR3nt: TGTGCCAGCAGCCAAGTGGCTAAGGAGACCCAGTACTTC
j_gene: TRBJ1-2; len: 13; d_gene: TRBD1; abundance: .; v_gene: TRBV4-1; CDR3aa: CASSVPTGNGYTF; CDR3nt: TGCGCCAGCAGCGTTCCGACAGGGAACGGCTACACCTTC
j_gene: TRBJ2-1; len: 15; d_gene: .; abundance: few; v_gene: TRBV28; CDR3aa: CASSLVAGIYNEQFF; CDR3nt: TGTGCCAGCAGTTTAGTGGCGGGGATATACAATGAGCAGTTCTTC
j_gene: TRBJ1-2; len: 12; d_gene: .; abundance: few; v_gene: TRBV19; CDR3aa: CASGGLSYGYTF; CDR3nt: TGTGCCAGCGGGGGCCTGAGCTATGGCTACACCTTC
j_gene: TRBJ1-6; len: 14; d_gene: .; abundance: .; v_gene: TRBV10-3; CDR3aa: CAISDWNVRSPLHF; CDR3nt: TGTGCCATCAGTGATTGGAACGTCCGGTCACCCCTCCACTTT
j_gene: TRBJ1-2; len: 17; d_gene: .; abundance: .; v_gene: TRBV20-1; CDR3aa: CSARDLAGTDPMATPVF; CDR3nt: TGCAGTGCTAGAGATCTCGCCGGGACGGATCCTATGGCTACACCCGTTTTC
j_gene: TRBJ2-7; len: 15; d_gene: .; abundance: .; v_gene: TRBV5-5; CDR3aa: CASSFGASVTYEQYF; CDR3nt: TGTGCCAGCAGCTTTGGGGCTAGCGTCACCTACGAGCAGTACTTC
j_gene: TRBJ2-7; len: 15; d_gene: TRBD1; abundance: few; v_gene: TRBV7-2; CDR3aa: CASSFGTGFVYEQYF; CDR3nt: TGTGCCAGCAGCTTCGGGACAGGGTTTGTGTACGAGCAGTACTTC
j_gene: TRBJ2-5; len: 12; d_gene: .; abundance: few; v_gene: TRBV25-1; CDR3aa: CASSYSQETQYF; CDR3nt: TGTGCCAGCAGTTACAGCCAAGAGACCCAGTACTTC
j_gene: TRBJ2-7; len: 14; d_gene: TRBD2; abundance: few; v_gene: TRBV29-1; CDR3aa: CSVVVAGRTYEQYF; CDR3nt: TGCAGCGTTGTCGTAGCGGGAAGAACCTACGAGCAGTACTTC
j_gene: TRBJ2-7; len: 14; d_gene: TRBD1; abundance: few; v_gene: TRBV5-1; CDR3aa: CASSFTGGVYEQYF; CDR3nt: TGCGCCAGCAGCTTCACAGGGGGCGTGTACGAGCAGTACTTC
j_gene: TRBJ2-1; len: 18; d_gene: .; abundance: .; v_gene: TRBV9; CDR3aa: CASSAQRGPGLPVNEQFF; CDR3nt: TGTGCCAGCAGCGCTCAAAGAGGGCCGGGTCTGCCGGTCAATGAGCAGTTCTTC
j_gene: TRBJ2-3; len: 16; d_gene: .; abundance: .; v_gene: TRBV25-1; CDR3aa: CASTGLPGSGSDTQYF; CDR3nt: TGTGCCAGCACGGGACTCCCGGGTTCGGGGTCAGATACGCAGTATTTT
j_gene: TRBJ2-1; len: 14; d_gene: TRBD2; abundance: .; v_gene: TRBV20-1; CDR3aa: CSAPSSGRKDEQFF; CDR3nt: TGCAGTGCCCCCTCTAGCGGGAGAAAAGATGAGCAGTTCTTC
j_gene: TRBJ2-1; len: 16; d_gene: .; abundance: .; v_gene: TRBV19; CDR3aa: CASSISTGKIYNEQFF; CDR3nt: TGTGCCAGTAGTATTTCGACAGGAAAGATTTACAATGAGCAGTTCTTC
j_gene: TRBJ1-1; len: 14; d_gene: .; abundance: .; v_gene: TRBV30; CDR3aa: CAWSVANENTEAFF; CDR3nt: TGTGCCTGGAGTGTAGCAAATGAGAACACTGAAGCTTTCTTT
j_gene: TRBJ2-5; len: 13; d_gene: .; abundance: .; v_gene: TRBV12-5; CDR3aa: CASGLWGKETQYF; CDR3nt: TGTGCTAGTGGTTTGTGGGGAAAAGAGACCCAGTACTTC